The clone carrying this T cell receptor beta chain has ten or more counts. In TCRdb, the RT-PCR reads were re-called with MiXCR into one record per CDR3 protein. The sample yields 200,000 to 250,000 distinct CDR3 sequences, roughly 13% seen once. This sample was taken from a study of patients and donors after allogeneic stem cell transplantation. V gave up 6 bases and J gave up 4 bases, with 10 bases separating them. The CDR3 loop spans 13 amino acids. The V gene's germline CDR1 is SNHLY and CDR2 FYNNEI. This clonotype originated in a human donor who was either an allogeneic HSCT recipient or a stem cell or donor lymphocyte infusion donor (not recorded which). It is not recorded whose cells these are; they may come from a transplant donor. V gene TRBV2 combines with J gene TRBJ1-3, with D hard to call. Sequencing was performed on blood, either unsorted or a sorted T cell fraction (not recorded which). The DNA of the CDR3 is TGTGCCAGCAGCTTCTCACAGGGAAACACCATATATTTT. Amino acid sequence: CASSFSQGNTIYF.